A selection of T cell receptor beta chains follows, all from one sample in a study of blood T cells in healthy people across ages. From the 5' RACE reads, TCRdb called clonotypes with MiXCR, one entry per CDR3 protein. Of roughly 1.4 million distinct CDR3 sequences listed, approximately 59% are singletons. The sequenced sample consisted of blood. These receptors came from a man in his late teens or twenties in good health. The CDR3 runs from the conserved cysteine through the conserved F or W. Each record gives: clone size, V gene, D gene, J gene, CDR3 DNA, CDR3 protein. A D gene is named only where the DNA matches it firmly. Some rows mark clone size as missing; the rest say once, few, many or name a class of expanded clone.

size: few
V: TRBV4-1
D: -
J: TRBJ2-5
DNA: TGCGCCAGCAGCCAACCACTCGGACTGACACAAGAGACCCAGTACTTC
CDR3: CASSQPLGLTQETQYF

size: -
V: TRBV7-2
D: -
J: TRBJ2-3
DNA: TGTGCCAGCAGCTCGATAACAGCCTGGGGAGCTGGGCATACGCAGTATTTT
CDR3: CASSSITAWGAGHTQYF

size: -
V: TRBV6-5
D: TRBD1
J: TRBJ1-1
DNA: TGTGCCACCTTACAGGGGGCGCGAGGTGAAGCTTTCTTT
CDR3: CATLQGARGEAFF

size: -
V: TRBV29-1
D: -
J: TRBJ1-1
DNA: TGCAGCGGCGGACGGAAAATGAACACTGAAGCTTTCTTT
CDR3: CSGGRKMNTEAFF

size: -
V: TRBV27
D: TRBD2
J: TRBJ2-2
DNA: TGTGCCAGCATGCTCGGTGGGCTAGCGGGAAACACCGGGGAGCTGTTTTTT
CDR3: CASMLGGLAGNTGELFF

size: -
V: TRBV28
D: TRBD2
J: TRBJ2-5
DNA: TGTGCCAGCAGTTTAGGGACTAGCGTCACCGGGACCCAGTACTTC
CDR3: CASSLGTSVTGTQYF

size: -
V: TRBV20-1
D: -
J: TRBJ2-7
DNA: TGCAGTGCTAGTAGGTCTTGGAGCTCCTACGAGCAGTACTTC
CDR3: CSASRSWSSYEQYF

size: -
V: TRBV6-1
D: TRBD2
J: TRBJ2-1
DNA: TGTGCCAGTGCCCCCGGGACTAGCGGGCACAATGAGCAGTTCTTC
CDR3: CASAPGTSGHNEQFF

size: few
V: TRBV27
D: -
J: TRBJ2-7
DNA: TGTGCCAGCAGTTTACAACGCTCTCCGCACGAGCAGTACTTC
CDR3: CASSLQRSPHEQYF

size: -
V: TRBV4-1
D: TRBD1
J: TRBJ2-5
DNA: TGCGCCAGCAGCCAAGGACAGGGAAGTAATGAGCAGTACTTC
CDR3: CASSQGQGSNEQYF

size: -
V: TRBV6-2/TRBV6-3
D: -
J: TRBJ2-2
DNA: TGTGCCAGCCGGTTTAGAACGAACACCGGGGAGCTGTTTTTT
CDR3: CASRFRTNTGELFF

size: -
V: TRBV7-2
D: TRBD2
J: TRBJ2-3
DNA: TGTGCCAGCAGCTTACCGCAGGAGGGCGGGGGGCTCCCCCTAAGCACAGATACGCAGTATTTT
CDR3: CASSLPQEGGGLPLSTDTQYF

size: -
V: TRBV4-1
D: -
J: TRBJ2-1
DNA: TGCGCCAGCAGCCAAATCCTAACTAATGAGCAGTTCTTC
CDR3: CASSQILTNEQFF

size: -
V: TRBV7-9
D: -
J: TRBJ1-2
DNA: TGTGCCAGCAGCCGACGACTTGAGAATAACTATGGCTACACCTTC
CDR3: CASSRRLENNYGYTF

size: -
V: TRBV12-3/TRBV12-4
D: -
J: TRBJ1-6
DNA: TGTGCCAGCAGACAGACAGTTCTCAATTCACCCCTCCACTTT
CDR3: CASRQTVLNSPLHF

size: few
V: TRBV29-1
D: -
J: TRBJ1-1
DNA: TGCAGCGTTGAAAAGCGGTTGAACACTGAAGCTTTCTTT
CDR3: CSVEKRLNTEAFF

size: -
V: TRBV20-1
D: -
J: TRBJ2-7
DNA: TGCAGTGCTAGAGGTTCGGGGGCCGAAAACTCCTACGAGCAGTACTTC
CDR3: CSARGSGAENSYEQYF

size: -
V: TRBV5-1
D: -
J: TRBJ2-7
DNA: TGCGCCAGCGGGGAGGTCTCCTACGAGCAGTACTTC
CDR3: CASGEVSYEQYF

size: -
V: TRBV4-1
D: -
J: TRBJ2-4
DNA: TGCGCCAGCAGCCAAGTTCCAGGGAGGTTGGCCAAAAACATTCAGTACTTC
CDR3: CASSQVPGRLAKNIQYF

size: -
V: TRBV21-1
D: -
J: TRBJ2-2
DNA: TGTGCCAGCAGCAAAAGCGGCCAGGGGTGTGGCGGGGAGCTGTTTTTT
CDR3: CASSKSGQGCGGELFF

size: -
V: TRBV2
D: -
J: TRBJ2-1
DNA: TGTGCCAGCAGTGAAGAATGGGGGCAGCAGTTCTTC
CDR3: CASSEEWGQQFF

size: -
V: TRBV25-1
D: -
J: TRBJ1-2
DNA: TGTGCCAGCAGTGACCCGGTAGCAGGGGATTTTGTCGGCTACACCTTC
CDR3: CASSDPVAGDFVGYTF

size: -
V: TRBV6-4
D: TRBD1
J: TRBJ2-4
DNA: TGTGCCAGCAGTGACTCGGAACAGGGGTTCCAGTACTTC
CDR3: CASSDSEQGFQYF

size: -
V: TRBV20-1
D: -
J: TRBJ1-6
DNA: TGCAGTGCCCGAGGGAATTATAATTCACCCCTCCACTTT
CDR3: CSARGNYNSPLHF

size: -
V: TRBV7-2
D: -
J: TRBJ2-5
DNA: TGTGCCAGCAGCCTAGGGGGACCGAGAGTCTTTCAAGAGACCCAGTACTTC
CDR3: CASSLGGPRVFQETQYF

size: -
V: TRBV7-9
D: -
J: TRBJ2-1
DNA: TGTGCCAGCAGTCCTGACGCAAACAATGAGCAGTTCTTC
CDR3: CASSPDANNEQFF

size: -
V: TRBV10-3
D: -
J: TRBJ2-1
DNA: TGTGCCATCCTCGAAGATAATAGTGAGACCTACAATGAGCAGTTCTTC
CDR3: CAILEDNSETYNEQFF

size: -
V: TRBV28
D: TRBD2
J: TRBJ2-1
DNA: TGTGCCACCGGGGGGGACGGTTACAATGAGCAGTTCTTC
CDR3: CATGGDGYNEQFF

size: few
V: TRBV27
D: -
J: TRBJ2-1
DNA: TGTGCCAGCAGTTGGGGGGCGGGTGAGCAGTTCTTC
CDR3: CASSWGAGEQFF

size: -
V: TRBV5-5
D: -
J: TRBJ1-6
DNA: TGTGCCAGCGATAATGCCCGGGCATTCGACTCCTATAATTCACCCCTCCACTTT
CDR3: CASDNARAFDSYNSPLHF

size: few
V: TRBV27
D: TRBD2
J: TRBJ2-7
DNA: TGTGCCAGCAGTTTGCTCCTAGCGGGAGGCCCCTACGAGCAGTACTTC
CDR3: CASSLLLAGGPYEQYF

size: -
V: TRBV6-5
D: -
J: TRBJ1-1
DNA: TGTGCCAGCACCAAAAGCCTGAACACTGAAGCTTTCTTT
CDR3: CASTKSLNTEAFF

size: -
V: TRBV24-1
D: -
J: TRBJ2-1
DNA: TGTGCCACCAGTGACTTACGGGGGGCCATTAACAATGAGCAGTTCTTC
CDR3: CATSDLRGAINNEQFF

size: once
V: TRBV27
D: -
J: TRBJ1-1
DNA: TGTGCCAGCAGACGGATGGGGAACACTGAAGCTTTCTTT
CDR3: CASRRMGNTEAFF

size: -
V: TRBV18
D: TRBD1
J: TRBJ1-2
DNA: TGTGCCAGCTCACCCGACAGGGCCCTCCTTAGAGACTATGGCTACACCTTC
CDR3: CASSPDRALLRDYGYTF

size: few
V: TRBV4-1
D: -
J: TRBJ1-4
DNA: TGCGCCAGCAGCCAATTTTCTAATGAAAAACTGTTTTTT
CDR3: CASSQFSNEKLFF

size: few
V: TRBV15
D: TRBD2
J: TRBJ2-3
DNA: TGTGCCACCAGCATTACCGGGACTAGCGGCACAGATACGCAGTATTTT
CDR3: CATSITGTSGTDTQYF

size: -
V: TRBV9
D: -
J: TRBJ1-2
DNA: TGTGCCAGCACAAGAGGGGGGACAACCTATGGCTACACCTTC
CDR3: CASTRGGTTYGYTF

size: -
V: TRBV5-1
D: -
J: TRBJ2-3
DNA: TGCGCCAGCAGCTTGAGGAATAGCAGACGCACAGATACGCAGTATTTT
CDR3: CASSLRNSRRTDTQYF

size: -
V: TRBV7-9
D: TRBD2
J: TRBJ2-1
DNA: TGTGCCAGCAGCTTAACGGGAGGAAGTGAGCAGTTCTTC
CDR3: CASSLTGGSEQFF

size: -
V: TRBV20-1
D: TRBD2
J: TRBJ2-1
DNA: TGCAGTGCTAGAACTCTAGCGGGAGGGGGGAATGAGCAGTTCTTC
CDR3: CSARTLAGGGNEQFF

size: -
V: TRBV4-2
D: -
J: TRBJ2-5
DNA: TGTGCCAGCAGTCCAATCCCCCGGGAGACCCAGTACTTC
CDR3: CASSPIPRETQYF

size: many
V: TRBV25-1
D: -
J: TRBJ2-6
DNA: TGTGCCAGCAGTGACGAAAAGGGAGGGGCCAACGTCCTGACTTTC
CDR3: CASSDEKGGANVLTF

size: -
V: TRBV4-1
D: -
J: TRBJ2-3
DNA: TGCGCCAGCAGCCATCTCAGGGAGGATACGCAGTATTTT
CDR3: CASSHLREDTQYF

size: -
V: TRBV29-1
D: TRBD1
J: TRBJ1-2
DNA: TGCAGCGTTGCGCCGTCCGGGACAGGGATTCGAGGCTACACCTTC
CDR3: CSVAPSGTGIRGYTF

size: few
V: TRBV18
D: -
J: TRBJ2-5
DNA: TGTGCCAGCTCAACTACAGGAGAGACCCAGTACTTC
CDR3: CASSTTGETQYF

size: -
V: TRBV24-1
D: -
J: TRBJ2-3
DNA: TGTGCCACCCAGGGATTGGGAACAGATACGCAGTATTTT
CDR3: CATQGLGTDTQYF